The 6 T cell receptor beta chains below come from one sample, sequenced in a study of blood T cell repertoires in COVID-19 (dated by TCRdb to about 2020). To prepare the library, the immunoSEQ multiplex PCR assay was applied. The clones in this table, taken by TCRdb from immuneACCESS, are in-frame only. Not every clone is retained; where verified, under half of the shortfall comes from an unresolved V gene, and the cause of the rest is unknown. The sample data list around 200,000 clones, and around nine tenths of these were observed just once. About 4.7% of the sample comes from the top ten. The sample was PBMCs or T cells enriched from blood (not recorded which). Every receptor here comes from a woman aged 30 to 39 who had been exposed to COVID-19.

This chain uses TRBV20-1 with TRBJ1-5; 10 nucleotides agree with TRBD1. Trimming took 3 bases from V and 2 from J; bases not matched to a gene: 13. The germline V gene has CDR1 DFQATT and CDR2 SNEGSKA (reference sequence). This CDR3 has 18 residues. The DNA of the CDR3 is TGCAGTGCTAGTGGGGACAGGGGAGGAACATATGGCAATCAGCCCCAGCATTTT. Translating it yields CSASGDRGGTYGNQPQHF.

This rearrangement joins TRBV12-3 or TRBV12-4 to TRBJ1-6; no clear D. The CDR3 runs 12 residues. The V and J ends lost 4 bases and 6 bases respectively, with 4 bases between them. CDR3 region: CASSSSNSPLHF. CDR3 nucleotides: TGTGCCAGCAGTTCATCTAATTCACCCCTCCACTTT.

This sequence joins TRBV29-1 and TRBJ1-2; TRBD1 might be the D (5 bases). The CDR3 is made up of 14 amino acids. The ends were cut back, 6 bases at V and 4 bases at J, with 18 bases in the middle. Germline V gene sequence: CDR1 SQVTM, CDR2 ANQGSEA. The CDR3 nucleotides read TGCAGCGTGGGGGACCCCTCGGGAGCCTATGGCTACACCTTC. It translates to CSVGDPSGAYGYTF.

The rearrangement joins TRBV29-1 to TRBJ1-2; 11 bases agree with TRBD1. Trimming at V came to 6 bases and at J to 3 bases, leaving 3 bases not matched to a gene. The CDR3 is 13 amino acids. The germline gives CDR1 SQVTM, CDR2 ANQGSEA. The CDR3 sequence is CSVRTGGDYGYTF. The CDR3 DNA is TGCAGCGTAAGGACAGGGGGCGACTATGGCTACACCTTC.

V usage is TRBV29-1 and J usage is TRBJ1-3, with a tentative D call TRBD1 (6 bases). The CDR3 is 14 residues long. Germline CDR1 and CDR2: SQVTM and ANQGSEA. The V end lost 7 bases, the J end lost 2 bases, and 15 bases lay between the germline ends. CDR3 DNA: TGCAGCGCCCGCACAGGGATCACTGGAAACACCATATATTTT. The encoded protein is CSARTGITGNTIYF.

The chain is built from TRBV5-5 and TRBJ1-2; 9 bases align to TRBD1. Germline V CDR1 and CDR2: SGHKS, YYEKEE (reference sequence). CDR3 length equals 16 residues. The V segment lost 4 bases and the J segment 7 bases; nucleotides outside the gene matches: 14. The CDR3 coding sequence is TGTGCCAGCAGCCCCCTCCTACATGACAGGGGGGTTGGCTACACCTTC. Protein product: CASSPLLHDRGVGYTF.